Below, 20 T cell receptor beta chains from the same sample are listed, as sequenced in a study of shared clonotypes between healthy human individuals. Assay used: immunoSEQ multiplex PCR; TCRdb lists only in-frame clones, some missing. The data contain about 1.1 million clones, about 80% of them singletons. Sequenced input: memory CD4+ T cells from PBMCs. As to subset: CD45RA-negative fraction. The receptors were gathered from a man aged 18 to 29 in good health. Some clones in this sample may be carry-over from other donors' samples.

This clone came up many times. J is TRBJ1-4 and V is TRBV30; no definite D call. This CDR3 spans 14 amino acids. CDR1 is GTSNPN and CDR2 is SVGIG in the germline V gene (reference sequence). The V end lost 2 bases, the J end lost 5 bases, and 12 bases lay between the germline ends. The DNA for the CDR3 is TGTGCCTGGAGTTCCCCGGGAGGGAATGAAAAACTGTTTTTT. Protein sequence: CAWSSPGGNEKLFF. Looking up the rest from reference TRBV30 and TRBJ1-4 gives the full variable domain: SQTIHQWPATLVQPVGSPLSLECTVEGTSNPNLYWYRQAAGRGLQLLFYSVGIGQISSEVPQNLSASRPQDRQFILSSKKLLLSDSGFYLCAWSSPGGNEKLFFGSGTQLSVL.

The rearrangement links TRBV6-1 to TRBJ1-3, with 7 positions matching TRBD1. Germline assignment: CDR1 MNHNS and CDR2 SASEGT. V lost 3 bases to trimming and J lost 8 bases; unmatched junction nucleotides: 10. The CDR3 contains 15 residues. The DNA for the CDR3 is TGTGCCAGCAGTGACCACCGGACAGGAGGGGACACCATATATTTT. It specifies CASSDHRTGGDTIYF.

The CDR3, as DNA: TGCAGTGCCTCAAGGGGGGCTGAGCAGTTCTTC. It is translated as CSASRGAEQFF. The chain links TRBV20-1 to TRBJ2-1; possibly TRBD1 or TRBD2 for D (6 bases each). The CDR3 sequence is 11 residues long. Trimming took 6 bases from V and 9 from J, leaving 12 bases between them. CDR1 DFQATT and CDR2 SNEGSKA come from the germline V gene (reference sequence).

This chain joins TRBV12-5 and TRBJ2-7, with 8 bases identical to TRBD2. Germline V gene data show CDR1 as LGHNT and CDR2 as FRNRAP. V lost 0 bases and J lost 4; bases outside the gene matches: 8. The CDR3 length is 16 residues. The CDR3 DNA sequence: TGTGCTAGTGGTTTGGTAGGAGCAGCGGGAGCGTACGAGCAGTACTTC. This gives the protein CASGLVGAAGAYEQYF. Together with reference TRBV12-5 and TRBJ2-7, the CDR3 gives the full variable domain: DARVTQTPRHKVTEMGQEVTMRCQPILGHNTVFWYRQTMMQGLELLAYFRNRAPLDDSGMPKDRFSAEMPDATLATLKIQPSEPRDSAVYFCASGLVGAAGAYEQYFGPGTRLTVT.

In nucleotides, the CDR3 is TGTGCCAGCAGCCCGGGAGGACAAGAGACCCAGTACTTC. It specifies CASSPGGQETQYF. This chain connects TRBV7-9 to TRBJ2-5; 7 bases are a match to TRBD2. The CDR3 has 13 amino acids. Germline CDR1 reads SEHNR; CDR2 reads FQNEAQ (reference sequence). After removal of 5 bases from V and 2 bases from J, the junction contained 2 bases not matched to a gene.

This clone appeared a few times. The V and J genes are TRBV20-1 and TRBJ1-4; maybe TRBD1 (6 bases). V was shortened by 5 bases and J by 8 bases, with 9 bases between the two germline ends. Germline loops: CDR1 DFQATT, CDR2 SNEGSKA (reference sequence). The CDR3 loop spans 11 amino acids. The CDR3 loop reads CSAEGGEKLFF. DNA of the CDR3: TGCAGTGCTGAGGGGGGGGAAAAACTGTTTTTT.

V and J are TRBV2 and TRBJ2-3; tentative D call: TRBD1 (6 bases). This CDR3 spans 12 amino acids. Germline loops: CDR1 SNHLY, CDR2 FYNNEI. V was pared by 6 bases and J by 9 bases, with 13 bases between. This CDR3 is CASSAYRDTQYF. The CDR3, as DNA: TGTGCCAGCAGCGCGTACAGGGACACGCAGTATTTT.

The chain uses TRBV5-5 and TRBJ2-5; D is perhaps TRBD1 (5 bases). Germline V lookup: CDR1 SGHKS, CDR2 YYEKEE (reference sequence). The V end was cut by 0 bases, the J end by 0 bases, with 9 bases between. The CDR3 has 15 amino acids. In DNA form, the CDR3 reads TGTGCCAGCAGCTTGGCCCCAGGGTACCAAGAGACCCAGTACTTC. The encoded protein is CASSLAPGYQETQYF.

In this sample, this clone turned up a few times. The gene calls are TRBV5-1 and TRBJ1-2, with D tentatively TRBD1 (5 bases). Germline CDR1 SGHRS, CDR2 YFSETQ. The CDR3 has 15 amino acids. Trimming left V 0 bases short and J 3 bases short, with 12 bases between. CDR3 bases: TGCGCCAGCAGCTTGGGTTCCGGGACGGACTATGGCTACACCTTC. This translates into CASSLGSGTDYGYTF.

CDR3 sequence: CASSQDKRGTAKNIQYF. CDR3 DNA sequence: TGCGCCAGCAGCCAAGATAAGCGGGGCACGGCCAAAAACATTCAGTACTTC. J is TRBJ2-4 and V is TRBV4-3, with TRBD2 matching over 7 bases. Trimming at V came to 0 bases and at J to 1 base, leaving 6 bases not matched to a gene. Germline CDR1 LGHNA, CDR2 YSLEER. The CDR3 has 17 amino acids.

The chain carries TRBV5-4 and TRBJ1-4; D not certain. V dropped 2 bases and J dropped 0 bases, with 5 bases sitting between them. Germline V CDR1 and CDR2: SGHNT, YYREEE (reference sequence). The length of the CDR3 is 14 residues. In nucleotides, the CDR3 is TGTGCCAGCAGCTTACGGGCAACTAATGAAAAACTGTTTTTT. It specifies CASSLRATNEKLFF.

This clone was found a few times. The rearrangement uses TRBV7-7 and TRBJ2-3, with 7 bases aligning to TRBD1. The J segment lost 3 bases and the V segment lost 1 base, leaving 4 bases of the junction unmatched. The germline gives CDR1 SSHAT, CDR2 FNYEAQ (reference sequence). The CDR3 covers 15 residues. This CDR3 is CASSLGQGLTDTQYF. The CDR3 region has the DNA TGTGCCAGCAGCTTAGGACAGGGTTTGACAGATACGCAGTATTTT.

This rearrangement joins TRBV5-6 to TRBJ1-2; D is unclear. The V end lost 0 bases, the J end lost 4 bases, and 10 bases lay between the germline ends. The length of the CDR3 is 14 residues. Germline-derived CDR1 and CDR2 are SGHDT and YYEEEE. CDR3 in amino acids: CASSLDRHGYGYTF. DNA of the CDR3: TGTGCCAGCAGCTTGGACCGACACGGCTATGGCTACACCTTC.

This clone has only one observation. The chain recombines TRBV28 with TRBJ1-3; 8 bases fit TRBD1. The CDR3 has 13 residues. Germline-derived CDR1 and CDR2 are MDHEN and SYDVKM. The V segment lost 6 bases and the J segment 8 bases; nucleotides outside the gene matches: 6. In DNA, the CDR3 is TGTGCCAGCAGAATCGACAGGGGTGACACCATATATTTT. This translates into CASRIDRGDTIYF.

This clone was counted a single time. The rearrangement uses TRBV6-5 and TRBJ2-7; D possibly corresponds to TRBD1 (5 bases). V was trimmed by 2 bases and J by 2 bases, leaving 13 bases between them. Germline values: CDR1 MNHEY, CDR2 SVGAGI. The CDR3 runs to 15 residues. As DNA, the CDR3 is TGTGCCAGCAGTTACGCGGACGAAGGGGCCTACGAGCAGTACTTC. Protein: CASSYADEGAYEQYF.

On this clone: At the DNA level, this CDR3 is encoded by other sequences in the same sample as well. For the CDR3, the DNA is TGTGCCAGCAGCCCTCCGGGCTCTAATGAAAAACTGTTTTTT. The encoded protein is CASSPPGSNEKLFF. The V gene is TRBV5-5, the J gene TRBJ1-4; the D is unclear. Germline V gene lookup returns CDR1 SGHKS and CDR2 YYEKEE (reference sequence). V lost 4 bases, J lost 3 bases, and 10 bases lay in between. The CDR3 length is 14 residues.

With regard to this clone: Other nucleotide sequences in the sample specify the same CDR3. The chain links TRBV7-2 to TRBJ2-1; D not resolved. Deletions cut 2 bases from V and 3 bases from J, with 5 bases between. This CDR3 spans 13 amino acids. CDR1 is SGHTA and CDR2 is FQGNSA in the germline V gene. CDR3 sequence: CASSLNSYNEQFF. The CDR3 DNA follows: TGTGCCAGCAGCTTAAACAGCTACAATGAGCAGTTCTTC.

The chain joins TRBV14 to TRBJ2-1; 7 bases are a match to TRBD2. J was trimmed by 2 bases and V by 0 bases; bases with no gene match: 4. CDR1 is SGHDN and CDR2 is FVKESK in the germline V gene. CDR3 length equals 16 residues. Written as DNA, the CDR3 is TGTGCCAGCAGCCAAGACTCCGGGACTACCTACAATGAGCAGTTCTTC. Translation gives CASSQDSGTTYNEQFF. The variable domain in full, with the rest retrieved from reference TRBV14 and TRBJ2-1, is EAGVTQFPSHSVIEKGQTVTLRCDPISGHDNLYWYRRVMGKEIKFLLHFVKESKQDESGMPNNRFLAERTGGTYSTLKVQPAELEDSGVYFCASSQDSGTTYNEQFFGPGTRLTVL.

The chain links TRBV14 to TRBJ2-2; no firm D call. The CDR3 length is 17 residues. Germline V CDR1 and CDR2: SGHDN, FVKESK. The V end lost 0 bases, the J end lost 6 bases, and 17 bases lay between the germline ends. CDR3 region: CASSQDRRVLGAGELFF. The CDR3 DNA sequence: TGTGCCAGCAGCCAAGATAGACGCGTACTGGGCGCCGGGGAGCTGTTTTTT. Combining the CDR3 with reference TRBV14 and TRBJ2-2 gives the whole variable domain EAGVTQFPSHSVIEKGQTVTLRCDPISGHDNLYWYRRVMGKEIKFLLHFVKESKQDESGMPNNRFLAERTGGTYSTLKVQPAELEDSGVYFCASSQDRRVLGAGELFFGEGSRLTVL.

The V gene is TRBV4-1, the J gene TRBJ1-5; D ambiguous. The CDR3 has 15 residues. V lost 1 base, J lost 1 base, and 8 bases lay in between. Per germline, CDR1 MGHRA and CDR2 YSYEKL. The CDR3 is CASSQVGGSNQPQHF. DNA of the CDR3: TGCGCCAGCAGCCAAGTGGGAGGGAGCAATCAGCCCCAGCATTTT.